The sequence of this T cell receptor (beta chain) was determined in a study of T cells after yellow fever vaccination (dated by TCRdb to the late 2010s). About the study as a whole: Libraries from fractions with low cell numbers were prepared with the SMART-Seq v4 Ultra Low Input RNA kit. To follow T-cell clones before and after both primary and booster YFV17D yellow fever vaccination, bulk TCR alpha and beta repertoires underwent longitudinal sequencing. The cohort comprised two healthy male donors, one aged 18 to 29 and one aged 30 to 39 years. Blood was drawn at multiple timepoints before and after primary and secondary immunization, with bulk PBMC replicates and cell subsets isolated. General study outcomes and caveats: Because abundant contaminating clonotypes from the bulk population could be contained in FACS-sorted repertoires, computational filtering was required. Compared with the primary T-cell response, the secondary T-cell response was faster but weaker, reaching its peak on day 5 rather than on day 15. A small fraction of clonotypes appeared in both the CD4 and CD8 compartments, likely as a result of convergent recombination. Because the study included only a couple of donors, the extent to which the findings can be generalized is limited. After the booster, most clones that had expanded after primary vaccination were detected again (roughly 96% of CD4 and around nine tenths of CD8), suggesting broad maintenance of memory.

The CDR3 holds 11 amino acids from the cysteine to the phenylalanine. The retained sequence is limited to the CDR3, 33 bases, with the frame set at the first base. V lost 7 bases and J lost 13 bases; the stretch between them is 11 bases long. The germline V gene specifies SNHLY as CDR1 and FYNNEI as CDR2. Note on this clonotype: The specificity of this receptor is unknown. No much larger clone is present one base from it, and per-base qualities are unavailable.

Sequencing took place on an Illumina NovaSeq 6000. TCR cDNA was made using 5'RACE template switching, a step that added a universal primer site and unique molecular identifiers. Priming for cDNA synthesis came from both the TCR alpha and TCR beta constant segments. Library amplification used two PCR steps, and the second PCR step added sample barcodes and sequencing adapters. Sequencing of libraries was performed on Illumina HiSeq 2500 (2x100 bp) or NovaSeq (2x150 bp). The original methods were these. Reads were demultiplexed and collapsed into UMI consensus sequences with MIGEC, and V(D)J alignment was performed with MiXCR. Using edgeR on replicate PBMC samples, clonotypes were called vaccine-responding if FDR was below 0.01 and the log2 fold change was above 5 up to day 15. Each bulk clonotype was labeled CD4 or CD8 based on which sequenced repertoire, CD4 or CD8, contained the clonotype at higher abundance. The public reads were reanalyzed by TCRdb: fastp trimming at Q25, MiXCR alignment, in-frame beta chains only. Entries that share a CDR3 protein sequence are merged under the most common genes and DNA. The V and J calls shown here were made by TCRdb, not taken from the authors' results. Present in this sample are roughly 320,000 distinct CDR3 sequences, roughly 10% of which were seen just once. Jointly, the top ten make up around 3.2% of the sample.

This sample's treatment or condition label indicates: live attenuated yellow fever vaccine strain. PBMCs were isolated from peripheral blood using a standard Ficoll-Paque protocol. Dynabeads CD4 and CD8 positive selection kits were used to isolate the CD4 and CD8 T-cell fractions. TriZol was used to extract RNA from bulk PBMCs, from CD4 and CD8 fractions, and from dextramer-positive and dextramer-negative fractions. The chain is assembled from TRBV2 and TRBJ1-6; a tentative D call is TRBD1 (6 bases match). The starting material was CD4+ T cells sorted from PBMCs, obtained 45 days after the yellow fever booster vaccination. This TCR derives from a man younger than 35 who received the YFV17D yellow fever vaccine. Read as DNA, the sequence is TGTGCCAGCACGGAGAGGGGGCCCCTCCACTTT. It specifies CASTERGPLHF.